Each of the 30 T cell receptor beta chains below was sequenced from the same sample in a study of T cells after yellow fever vaccination. TCRdb re-called the 5' RACE reads with MiXCR, one entry per CDR3 protein. The sample has around 310,000 distinct CDR3 sequences, around 4.3% seen once. The material sequenced was PBMCs, taken 15 days after the yellow fever booster vaccination. Every receptor here comes from a young man who received the YFV17D yellow fever vaccine.

This clonotype was picked up a small number of times. CDR3 coding DNA: TGTGCCAGCAGTCGATTCTGGCGGGGGGATTCGGATACGCAGTATTTT. Translation: CASSRFWRGDSDTQYF. The chain uses TRBV6-6 and TRBJ2-3; 8 nucleotides line up with TRBD2. Trimming at V came to 5 bases and at J to 6 bases, leaving 13 bases not matched to a gene. CDR1 and CDR2 from the germline V gene are MNHNY and SVGAGI (reference sequence). CDR3 size: 16 residues.

The chain couples TRBV20-1 to TRBJ1-2, with TRBD1 matching 12 bases. V shed 4 bases, J shed 3 bases, and the junction held 9 bases outside the gene matches. The CDR3 spans 16 residues. Germline V lookup: CDR1 DFQATT, CDR2 SNEGSKA (reference sequence). CDR3 DNA sequence: TGCAGTGCTAAACCTCGGGACAGGGGGCTGCACTATGGCTACACCTTC. Translated: CSAKPRDRGLHYGYTF.

This clonotype was seen only a few times. This rearrangement joins TRBV4-2 to TRBJ1-6; TRBD1 matches at 9 bases. The CDR3 has 15 residues. The germline CDR1 and CDR2 sequences are LGHNA and YNFKEQ. Trimming removed 5 bases from V and 10 bases from J; junction bases left unmatched: 9. CDR3: CASSGPGTGQSPLHF. The CDR3 coding sequence is TGTGCCAGCAGCGGACCCGGGACAGGGCAATCACCCCTCCACTTT.

In this sample, this clonotype turned up a few times. The rearrangement links TRBV20-1 to TRBJ2-3, with 7 bases that match TRBD1. With V trimmed by 3 bases and J by 4 bases, 13 bases remained unmatched. This CDR3 comprises 16 residues. Germline assignment: CDR1 DFQATT and CDR2 SNEGSKA (reference sequence). CDR3 sequence: CSASAPSQGRADTQYF. The CDR3 nucleotides are TGCAGTGCTAGTGCTCCCTCACAGGGGCGTGCAGATACGCAGTATTTT.

The chain has TRBV7-9 and TRBJ2-3, with TRBD2 matching over 7 bases. The CDR3 is made up of 17 amino acids. After removal of 2 bases from V and 0 bases from J, the junction contained 8 bases not matched to a gene. Germline V gene data show CDR1 as SEHNR and CDR2 as FQNEAQ (reference sequence). CDR3 sequence reads: CASSLFGAGESTDTQYF. CDR3 sequence (DNA): TGTGCCAGCAGCTTATTCGGGGCGGGGGAGAGCACAGATACGCAGTATTTT.

CDR3 loop: CASSHGGSNQPQHF. The DNA for the CDR3 is TGTGCCAGCAGCCATGGAGGCAGCAATCAGCCCCAGCATTTT. V is TRBV6-5 and J is TRBJ1-5, with unresolved D. The CDR3 runs 14 residues. Trimming stripped 6 bases from V and 1 base from J, with 10 bases between. Per the germline V gene, CDR1 is MNHEY and CDR2 is SVGAGI.

This clonotype was seen at least ten times. V gene TRBV19 combines with J gene TRBJ2-2; D might be TRBD2 (5 bases). The CDR3 is made up of 14 amino acids. Per the germline V gene, CDR1 is LNHDA and CDR2 is SQIVND (reference sequence). V lost 3 bases and J 5 bases, leaving 10 bases between the germline ends. The CDR3 reads CASSISVLTGELFF. CDR3 sequence (DNA): TGTGCCAGTAGTATTAGCGTCTTGACCGGGGAGCTGTTTTTT.

This clonotype showed up many times. J is TRBJ2-5 and V is TRBV15, with D tentatively TRBD1 (6 bases). Germline V gene sequence: CDR1 LNHNV, CDR2 YYDKDF (reference sequence). The CDR3 contains 14 residues. The V end was cut by 0 bases, the J end by 3 bases, with 8 bases between. CDR3 sequence (DNA): TGTGCCACCAGCAGAGAGGACAGAAAAGAGACCCAGTACTTC. It translates to CATSREDRKETQYF.

This clonotype has just a few counts. This chain links TRBV5-1 with TRBJ2-7, with 9 bases that match TRBD1. CDR3 length: 13 amino acids. CDR1 is SGHRS and CDR2 is YFSETQ in the germline V gene. After removal of 5 bases from V and 4 bases from J, the junction contained 4 bases not matched to a gene. The CDR3 DNA sequence: TGCGCCAGCAGAGGACAGGGGAATTACGAGCAGTACTTC. It is translated as CASRGQGNYEQYF.

This clonotype was seen more than once but under ten times. The genes are TRBV28 and TRBJ2-7, with D perhaps TRBD2 (5 bases). V was clipped by 8 bases and J by 7 bases, with 9 bases between them. There are 10 residues in the CDR3. Germline lookup yields CDR1 MDHEN and CDR2 SYDVKM. The CDR3 DNA reads as TGTGCCAGCGGTTCGGGAGAGCAGTACGTC. This codes for CASGSGEQYV.

This clonotype was picked up a small number of times. The chain joins TRBV20-1 to TRBJ2-6, with D unclear. Between the trimmed V and J ends, which lost 5 bases and 0 bases, there was a span of 5 bases. The CDR3 extends over 13 amino acids. The germline CDR1 and CDR2 sequences are DFQATT and SNEGSKA (reference sequence). In nucleotides, the CDR3 is TGCAGTGCTTCACTCTCTGGGGCCAACGTCCTGACTTTC. As protein: CSASLSGANVLTF.

This clonotype has more than one count but fewer than ten. This chain connects TRBV20-1 to TRBJ2-1; a possible D gene is TRBD1 (5 bases). Deletions cut 7 bases from V and 6 bases from J, with 13 bases between. The CDR3 loop spans 12 amino acids. Germline-derived CDR1 and CDR2 are DFQATT and SNEGSKA (reference sequence). The CDR3 DNA reads TGCAGTGTGGTAGCAGGGCTCAATGAGCAGTTCTTC. It yields the protein CSVVAGLNEQFF.

This clonotype was seen at least ten times. DNA of the CDR3: TGTGCCAGCAGCCCTAAGCCGGGGCAAGAGACCCAGTACTTC. This codes for CASSPKPGQETQYF. This chain connects TRBV6-6 to TRBJ2-5, with a weak D call TRBD2 (5 bases). V lost 6 bases and J lost 2, with 13 bases in between. Germline V gives CDR1 MNHNY, CDR2 SVGAGI (reference sequence). The CDR3 extends over 14 amino acids.

This clonotype was observed at least ten times. This chain uses TRBV5-1 with TRBJ1-2; 7 bases agree with TRBD1. Losses at the gene ends were 2 bases for V and 6 bases for J; bases not matched to a gene: 4. CDR1 and CDR2 (germline): SGHRS, YFSETQ. There are 13 residues in the CDR3. The CDR3 region has the DNA TGCGCCAGCAGCTTTCAGGGGGACAATGGCTACACCTTC. This sequence encodes CASSFQGDNGYTF.

This clonotype was counted many times. The chain links TRBV30 to TRBJ1-1; weak D call: TRBD1 (5 bases). This CDR3 has 15 amino acids. V shed 7 bases and J shed 4 bases, with 22 bases lying between them. Germline lookup yields CDR1 GTSNPN and CDR2 SVGIG (reference sequence). CDR3 in DNA: TGTGCCTCCCGAAATCGGGCAGGGCGAGGCACTGAAGCTTTCTTT. This translates into CASRNRAGRGTEAFF.

This clonotype was counted many times. This rearrangement joins TRBV12-3 or TRBV12-4 to TRBJ2-3; 8 bases match TRBD1. J gave up 2 bases and V 3 bases, and 1 base lay outside the gene matches. This CDR3 contains 14 residues. CDR3 protein: CASSLTGATDTQYF. In nucleotides, the CDR3 is TGTGCCAGCAGTTTGACAGGGGCCACAGATACGCAGTATTTT.

Ten or more counts support this clonotype. The V call is TRBV4-1, the J call TRBJ2-5, with 8 positions matching TRBD2. The CDR3 consists of 15 residues. V was pared by 1 base and J by 4 bases, with 5 bases of the junction left unmatched. CDR1 is MGHRA and CDR2 is YSYEKL in the germline V gene. CDR3 coding DNA: TGCGCCAGCAGCCAAGTCCCGGGGGGGAGAGAGACCCAGTACTTC. Encoded protein: CASSQVPGGRETQYF.

CDR3 bases: TGTGCCAGCAGCCCCGCCGCTCACAGGGATTCGGCCGGGGAGCTGTTTTTT. It is translated as CASSPAAHRDSAGELFF. V gene TRBV3-2 combines with J gene TRBJ2-2; the table's D call of TRBD1 was not tested on the DNA. TRBV3-2 is annotated as a pseudogene. This CDR3 contains 17 residues.

In this sample, this clonotype turned up many times. V usage is TRBV20-1 and J usage is TRBJ1-1; 7 positions match TRBD1. CDR1 and CDR2 (germline): DFQATT, SNEGSKA (reference sequence). Trimming removed 5 bases from V and 0 bases from J; junction bases left unmatched: 12. The CDR3 covers 16 residues. The CDR3 region is CSAPRGQASMNTEAFF. The DNA of the CDR3 is TGCAGTGCTCCGCGTGGACAGGCGAGTATGAACACTGAAGCTTTCTTT.

The sample holds many counts of this clonotype. The V call is TRBV4-3, the J call TRBJ2-5; D tentatively fits TRBD1 or TRBD2 (5 bases each). Trimming took off 4 bases at V and 5 bases at J, with 20 bases between the two ends. CDR3 size: 16 residues. The germline gives CDR1 LGHNA, CDR2 YSLEER. The CDR3 loop is CASSRDRDPWAETQYF. As DNA, the CDR3 is TGCGCCAGCAGCCGTGATAGGGACCCATGGGCGGAGACCCAGTACTTC.

This clonotype was picked up a small number of times. The rearrangement links TRBV21-1 to TRBJ1-1. TRBV21-1 is tagged as a pseudogene. The CDR3 covers 16 residues. This CDR3 reads CASSKALLSENTEAFF. The CDR3 bases are TGTGCCAGCAGCAAAGCGCTTTTGTCAGAGAACACTGAAGCTTTCTTT.

The gene calls are TRBV5-1 and TRBJ2-4, with D possibly matching TRBD1 (5 bases). Germline values: CDR1 SGHRS, CDR2 YFSETQ. There are 17 residues in the CDR3. Trimming took off 3 bases at V and 0 bases at J, with 16 bases between the two ends. The CDR3 loop reads CASSSPERQLAKNIQYF. Written as DNA, the CDR3 is TGCGCCAGCAGCTCCCCAGAGAGACAGCTAGCCAAAAACATTCAGTACTTC.

There are a few counts of this clonotype. V gene TRBV9 combines with J gene TRBJ2-3; 12 bases align to TRBD2. The V gene end was trimmed by 3 bases and the J gene end by 6 bases; junction bases not matched to a gene: 17. Germline V gene data show CDR1 as SGDLS and CDR2 as YYNGEE. This CDR3 comprises 19 residues. CDR3 amino acids: CASSGFPSGGEAIPDTQYF. CDR3 coding DNA: TGTGCCAGCAGCGGGTTCCCTAGCGGGGGGGAAGCCATCCCCGATACGCAGTATTTT.

The genes are TRBV6-6 and TRBJ1-3, with D unclear. Germline CDR1 is MNHNY and CDR2 is SVGAGI (reference sequence). The length of the CDR3 is 16 residues. Trimming shortened V by 6 bases and J by 0 bases, and 15 bases separated the two germline ends. DNA of the CDR3: TGTGCCAGCAGCCCTTGGGCAGCTTCCTCTGGAAACACCATATATTTT. Translating it yields CASSPWAASSGNTIYF.

This clonotype was detected a few times. This chain connects TRBV12-3 or TRBV12-4 to TRBJ1-6; no clear D. V was trimmed by 7 bases and J by 7 bases, leaving 17 bases between them. The CDR3 spans 15 residues. In DNA, the CDR3 is TGTGCCAGCACCATCCCCCTTAGTGTGAATTCACCCCTCCACTTT. As protein: CASTIPLSVNSPLHF.

This chain joins TRBV7-2 and TRBJ1-1, with TRBD1 matching over 7 bases. The CDR3 totals 14 residues. From germline, CDR1 is SGHTA and CDR2 FQGNSA. V was clipped by 5 bases and J by 3 bases; unmatched bases: 6. The CDR3 region is CASSDRQGYTEAFF. The CDR3 coding sequence is TGTGCCAGCAGCGACAGACAGGGCTACACTGAAGCTTTCTTT.

This clonotype appeared many times. V gene TRBV7-2 combines with J gene TRBJ2-7; no firm D call. The CDR3 is made up of 11 amino acids. Trimming removed 4 bases at V and 3 bases at J, with 4 bases between. Germline CDR1 SGHTA, CDR2 FQGNSA. The CDR3 nucleotides are TGTGCCAGCAGCTCTTACTACGAGCAGTACTTC. Translating gives CASSSYYEQYF.

This clonotype was observed a few times. J is TRBJ1-4 and V is TRBV27; tentatively, D is TRBD1 (6 bases). Per the germline V gene, CDR1 is MNHEY and CDR2 is SMNVEV (reference sequence). The ends were cut back, 5 bases at V and 7 bases at J, with 11 bases in the middle. CDR3 length: 13 amino acids. CDR3 nucleotide sequence: TGTGCCAGCAGTGGGGGGCTTGGTGAAAAACTGTTTTTT. This codes for CASSGGLGEKLFF.

This clonotype has a count of ten or more. The V gene is TRBV7-2, the J gene TRBJ2-1; 10 positions match TRBD2. The CDR3 covers 16 residues. Germline loops: CDR1 SGHTA, CDR2 FQGNSA. The J segment lost 7 bases and the V segment lost 4 bases, leaving 10 bases of the junction unmatched. CDR3 in DNA: TGTGCCAGCAGCTCACCTAGCGGGGGACCGCTTAATGAGCAGTTCTTC. Protein sequence: CASSSPSGGPLNEQFF.

This clonotype was detected a few times. The chain employs TRBV4-1 and TRBJ2-3; a weak D match, TRBD1 (6 bases). The V and J ends lost 4 bases and 0 bases respectively, with 11 bases between them. CDR3 size: 15 residues. Germline V gene data show CDR1 as MGHRA and CDR2 as YSYEKL. The CDR3 is CASSPRTVSTDTQYF. The CDR3 DNA follows: TGCGCCAGCAGCCCAAGGACAGTTAGCACAGATACGCAGTATTTT.